This TCR beta chain stems from a study of blood T cell repertoires in COVID-19. Study as a whole: Acute and convalescent COVID-19 samples came from the United States, Italy and Spain. From T cells, B-cell-depleted T cells, or PBMCs came the material, which was cDNA or gDNA.

Generated by immunoSEQ multiplex PCR, the TCRdb table keeps only in-frame clones and is missing some. The sample contains tens of thousands of clones, approximately 82% of which appear only once. From germline, CDR1 is SGHDN and CDR2 FVKESK. Trimming took 3 bases from V and 1 from J, leaving 9 bases between them. This CDR3 contains 15 residues. Sequences were obtained from peripheral blood. The V gene is TRBV14, the J gene TRBJ1-4; perhaps TRBD1 as D (5 bases). The sequence was collected from a man between 60 and 75 years old with acute or convalescent COVID-19. The CDR3 nucleotides read TGTGCCAGCAGCCAGTGGACAAGAACTAATGAAAAACTGTTTTTT. Its translation: CASSQWTRTNEKLFF.